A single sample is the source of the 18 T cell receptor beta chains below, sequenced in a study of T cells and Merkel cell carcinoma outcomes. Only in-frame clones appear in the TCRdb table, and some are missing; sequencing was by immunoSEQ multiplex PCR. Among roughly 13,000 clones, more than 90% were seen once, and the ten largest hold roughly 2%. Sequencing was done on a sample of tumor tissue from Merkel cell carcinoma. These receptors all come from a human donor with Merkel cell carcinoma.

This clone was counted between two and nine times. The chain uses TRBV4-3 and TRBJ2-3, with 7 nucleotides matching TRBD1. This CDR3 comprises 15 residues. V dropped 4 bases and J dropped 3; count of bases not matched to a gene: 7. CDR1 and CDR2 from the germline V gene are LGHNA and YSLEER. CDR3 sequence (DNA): TGCGCCAGCAGCCTAGGACAGGCCGATACAGATACGCAGTATTTT. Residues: CASSLGQADTDTQYF.

CDR3 sequence reads: CASSRTSGGYNEQFF. CDR3 DNA: TGTGCCAGCAGTAGGACTAGCGGGGGATACAATGAGCAGTTCTTC. The V call is TRBV6-4, the J call TRBJ2-1, with TRBD2 identical over 13 bases. The V and J ends lost 5 bases and 4 bases, in that order; junction bases with no gene match: 2. Germline CDR1 is MRHNA and CDR2 is SNTAGT. The CDR3 contains 15 residues.

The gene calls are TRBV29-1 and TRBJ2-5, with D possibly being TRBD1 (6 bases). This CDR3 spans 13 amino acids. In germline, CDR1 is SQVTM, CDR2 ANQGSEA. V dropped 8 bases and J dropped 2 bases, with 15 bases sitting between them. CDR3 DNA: TGCAGCACAACAGGGTCCTTACAAGAGACCCAGTACTTC. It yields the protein CSTTGSLQETQYF.

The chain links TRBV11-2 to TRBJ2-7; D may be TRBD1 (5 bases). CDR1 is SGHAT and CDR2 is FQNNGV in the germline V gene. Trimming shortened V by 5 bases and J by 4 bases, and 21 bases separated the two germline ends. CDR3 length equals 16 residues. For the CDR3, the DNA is TGTGCCAGCAGCCCGAACACCCCAGGGCCATCTTACGAGCAGTACTTC. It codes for CASSPNTPGPSYEQYF.

The CDR3 loop is CASSEPAYGYTF. The DNA for the CDR3 is TGTGCCAGCAGTGAACCGGCATATGGCTACACCTTC. The rearrangement links TRBV6-1 to TRBJ1-2, with unresolved D. This CDR3 has 12 amino acids. Germline loops: CDR1 MNHNS, CDR2 SASEGT. Between the trimmed V and J ends, which lost 2 bases and 5 bases, there was a span of 6 bases.

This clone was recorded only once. CDR3 bases: TGTGCCAGCGCCCCTTTTAGCAATCAGCCCCAGCATTTT. It specifies CASAPFSNQPQHF. This sequence joins TRBV6-1 and TRBJ1-5; unclear D gene. The CDR3 totals 13 residues. Trimming stripped 8 bases from V and 0 bases from J, with 8 bases between. The germline V gene encodes CDR1 MNHNS and CDR2 SASEGT.

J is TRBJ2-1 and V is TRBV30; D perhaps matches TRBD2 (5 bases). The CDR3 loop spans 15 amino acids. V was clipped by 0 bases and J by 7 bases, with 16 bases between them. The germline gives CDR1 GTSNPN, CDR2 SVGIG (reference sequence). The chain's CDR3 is CAWSVSEGLINEQFF. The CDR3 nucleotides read TGTGCCTGGAGTGTATCAGAGGGCTTGATAAATGAGCAGTTCTTC.

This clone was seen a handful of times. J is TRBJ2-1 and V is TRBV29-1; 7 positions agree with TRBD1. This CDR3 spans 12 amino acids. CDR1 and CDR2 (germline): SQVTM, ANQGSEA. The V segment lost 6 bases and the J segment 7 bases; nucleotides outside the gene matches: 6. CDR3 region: CSVPRDSNEQFF. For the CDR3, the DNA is TGCAGCGTACCCCGGGACAGTAATGAGCAGTTCTTC.

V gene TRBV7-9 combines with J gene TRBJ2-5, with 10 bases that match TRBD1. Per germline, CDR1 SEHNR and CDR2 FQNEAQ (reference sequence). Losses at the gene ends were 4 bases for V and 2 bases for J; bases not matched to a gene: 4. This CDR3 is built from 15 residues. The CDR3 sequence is CASSSGTGAQETQYF. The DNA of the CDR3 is TGTGCCAGCAGCTCCGGGACAGGGGCTCAAGAGACCCAGTACTTC.

Written as DNA, the CDR3 is TGTGCCAGCAACTTTACACCGAACACTGAAGCTTTCTTT. Translation: CASNFTPNTEAFF. The chain carries TRBV5-4 and TRBJ1-1; no clear D gene. The CDR3 totals 13 residues. Per germline, CDR1 SGHNT and CDR2 YYREEE (reference sequence). Trimming cost V 6 bases and J 1 base, with 10 bases left between them.

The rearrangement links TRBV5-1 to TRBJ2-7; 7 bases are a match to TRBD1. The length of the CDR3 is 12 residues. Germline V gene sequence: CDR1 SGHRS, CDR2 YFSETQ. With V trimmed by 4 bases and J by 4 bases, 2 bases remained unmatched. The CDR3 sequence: CASSDRDYEQYF. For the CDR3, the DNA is TGCGCCAGCAGCGACAGGGATTACGAGCAGTACTTC.

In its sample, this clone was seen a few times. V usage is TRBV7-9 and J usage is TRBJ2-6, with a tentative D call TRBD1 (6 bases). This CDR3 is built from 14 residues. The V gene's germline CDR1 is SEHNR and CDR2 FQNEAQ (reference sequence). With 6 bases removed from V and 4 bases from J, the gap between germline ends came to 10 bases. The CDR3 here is CASRPGQGANVLTF. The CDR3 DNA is TGTGCCAGCAGACCCGGACAGGGGGCCAACGTCCTGACTTTC.

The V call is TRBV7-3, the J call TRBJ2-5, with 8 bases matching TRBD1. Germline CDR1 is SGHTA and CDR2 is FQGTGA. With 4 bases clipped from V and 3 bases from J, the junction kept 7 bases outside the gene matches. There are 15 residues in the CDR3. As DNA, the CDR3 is TGTGCCAGCAGCTCGAGACCGGGACAGGAAGAGACCCAGTACTTC. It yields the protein CASSSRPGQEETQYF. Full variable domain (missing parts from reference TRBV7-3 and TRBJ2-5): GAGVSQTPSNKVTEKGKYVELRCDPISGHTALYWYRQSLGQGPEFLIYFQGTGAADDSGLPNDRFFAVRPEGSVSTLKIQRTERGDSAVYLCASSSRPGQEETQYFGPGTRLLVL.

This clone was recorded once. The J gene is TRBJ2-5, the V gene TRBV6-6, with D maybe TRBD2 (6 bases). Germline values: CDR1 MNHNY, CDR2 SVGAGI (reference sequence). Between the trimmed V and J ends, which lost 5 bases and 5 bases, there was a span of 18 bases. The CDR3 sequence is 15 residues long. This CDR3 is CASSTIGTASETQYF. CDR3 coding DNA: TGTGCCAGCAGTACCATCGGGACTGCGAGTGAGACCCAGTACTTC.

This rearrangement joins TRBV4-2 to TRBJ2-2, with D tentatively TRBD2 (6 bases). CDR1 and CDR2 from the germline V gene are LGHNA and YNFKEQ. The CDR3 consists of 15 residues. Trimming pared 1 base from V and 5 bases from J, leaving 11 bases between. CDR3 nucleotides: TGTGCCAGCAGCCAAGTAACTAGCCGGACCGGGGAGCTGTTTTTT. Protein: CASSQVTSRTGELFF.

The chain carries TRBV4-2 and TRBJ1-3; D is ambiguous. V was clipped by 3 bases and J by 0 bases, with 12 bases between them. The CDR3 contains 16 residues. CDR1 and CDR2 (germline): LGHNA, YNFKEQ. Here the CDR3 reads CASSQELPSSGNTIYF. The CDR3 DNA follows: TGTGCCAGCAGCCAGGAACTACCGAGCTCTGGAAACACCATATATTTT.

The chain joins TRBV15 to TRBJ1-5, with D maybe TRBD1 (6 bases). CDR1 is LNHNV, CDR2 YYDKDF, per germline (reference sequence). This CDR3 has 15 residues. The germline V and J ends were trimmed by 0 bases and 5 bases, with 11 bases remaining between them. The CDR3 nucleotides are TGTGCCACCAGCAGAGAGGGAAAGGGGGATCAGCCCCAGCATTTT. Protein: CATSREGKGDQPQHF.

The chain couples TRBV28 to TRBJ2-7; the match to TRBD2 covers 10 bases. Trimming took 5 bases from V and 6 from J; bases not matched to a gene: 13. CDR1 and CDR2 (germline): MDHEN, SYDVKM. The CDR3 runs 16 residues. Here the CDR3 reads CASSPLRGSGRPEQYF. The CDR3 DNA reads TGTGCCAGCAGTCCCCTCCGCGGTAGCGGGAGGCCCGAGCAGTACTTC.